Below, 11 T cell receptor beta chains from the same sample are listed, as sequenced in a study of control samples from healthy donors and cancer patients. Generated by immunoSEQ multiplex PCR, the TCRdb table keeps only in-frame clones and is missing some. The sample yields 90,000 to 150,000 clones, about 91% seen once. Sequenced material: blood. All receptors come from a middle-aged man in good health.

In this sample, this clone turned up a few times. The genes are TRBV7-2 and TRBJ2-3; D is unresolved. V lost 5 bases and J lost 5, with 20 bases in between. The germline V gene has CDR1 SGHTA and CDR2 FQGNSA. The CDR3 is made up of 16 amino acids. The CDR3 DNA sequence: TGTGCCAGCAGCCCCTCTCCGGAGAAGGCGCGAGATACGCAGTATTTT. This codes for CASSPSPEKARDTQYF.

This chain uses TRBV7-2 with TRBJ1-1; the D gene is possibly TRBD1 (6 bases). Germline CDR1 reads SGHTA; CDR2 reads FQGNSA. V was trimmed by 4 bases and J by 0 bases, leaving 15 bases between them. This CDR3 has 16 amino acids. The CDR3 nucleotides are TGTGCCAGCAGCTCTGGACAGCCTCGGATGAACACTGAAGCTTTCTTT. It translates to CASSSGQPRMNTEAFF.

This rearrangement joins TRBV6-5 to TRBJ1-5, with D maybe TRBD1 (6 bases). Trimming pared 0 bases from V and 7 bases from J, leaving 10 bases between. Germline CDR1 reads MNHEY; CDR2 reads SVGAGI. This CDR3 contains 14 residues. CDR3 coding DNA: TGTGCCAGCAGTTACTCGAGGGGGGACCAGCCCCAGCATTTT. It specifies CASSYSRGDQPQHF.

The CDR3 DNA is TGTGCCTGGAGTGTAAAGAGCAATCAGCCCCAGCATTTT. Amino acids: CAWSVKSNQPQHF. This chain joins TRBV30 and TRBJ1-5; no firm D call. Germline V CDR1 and CDR2: GTSNPN, SVGIG (reference sequence). V was clipped by 0 bases and J by 1 base, with 4 bases between them. This CDR3 spans 13 amino acids.

The chain joins TRBV4-1 to TRBJ1-5; no reliable D call. The length of the CDR3 is 14 residues. Trimming stripped 0 bases from V and 8 bases from J, with 11 bases between. Germline assignment: CDR1 MGHRA and CDR2 YSYEKL. The CDR3 bases are TGCGCCAGCAGCCAAGAAATCAGACCCGAGCCCCAGCATTTT. Protein: CASSQEIRPEPQHF.

The chain combines TRBV9 with TRBJ1-5; D unclear. V was pared by 2 bases and J by 5 bases, with 8 bases between. Germline V gives CDR1 SGDLS, CDR2 YYNGEE. The CDR3 length is 13 residues. The CDR3 region is CASSVADDQPQHF. CDR3 in DNA: TGTGCCAGCAGCGTGGCAGATGATCAGCCCCAGCATTTT.

DNA of the CDR3: TGTGCAAGTCGCTTAGGGTACACTGAAGCTTTCTTT. This codes for CASRLGYTEAFF. The J gene is TRBJ1-1, the V gene TRBV12-2. TRBV12-2 is reported as a pseudogene. This CDR3 comprises 12 residues.

This clone was recorded only once. V is TRBV5-1 and J is TRBJ1-2, with D maybe TRBD1 (6 bases). CDR1 is SGHRS, CDR2 YFSETQ, per germline. The CDR3 runs to 13 residues. V shed 0 bases and J shed 8 bases, with 11 bases lying between them. The CDR3: CASSLAGADGYTF. The DNA of the CDR3 is TGCGCCAGCAGCTTGGCAGGGGCGGACGGCTACACCTTC.

The V gene is TRBV12-3 or TRBV12-4, the J gene TRBJ1-2; D not certain. Trimming took off 3 bases at V and 9 bases at J, with 11 bases between the two ends. The CDR3 runs to 12 residues. The CDR3, as DNA: TGTGCCAGCAGTTTGAGGTGGGATCGCTACACCTTC. Its translation: CASSLRWDRYTF.

The rearrangement links TRBV6-5 to TRBJ1-1; a possible D gene is TRBD1 (5 bases). There are 13 residues in the CDR3. The germline V gene has CDR1 MNHEY and CDR2 SVGAGI. V gave up 7 bases and J gave up 0 bases, with 9 bases separating them. The CDR3 nucleotides read TGTGCCAGCAAACAGGCAATGAACACTGAAGCTTTCTTT. Residues: CASKQAMNTEAFF.

Remarks on this clone: This sample also contains other DNA sequences that code for the same CDR3. V is TRBV5-1 and J is TRBJ1-4; D is possibly TRBD1 (6 bases). This CDR3 region has 13 residues. Germline CDR1 is SGHRS and CDR2 is YFSETQ. V was cut by 1 base and J by 7 bases, with 8 bases left in between. As DNA, the CDR3 is TGCGCCAGCAGCTTGACAGGGAGTGAAAAACTGTTTTTT. It translates to CASSLTGSEKLFF.